Each of the 32 T cell receptor beta chains below was sequenced from the same sample in a study of cytomegalovirus exposure and HLA in healthy donors. A multiplex PCR was run with 60 Vbeta primers and 13 Jbeta primers. Sequenced by immunoSEQ multiplex PCR; TCRdb stores in-frame clones only, minus some. The profile covers more than 90,000 clones, with 70% to 80% appearing a single time and 9.5% to 13% taken by the ten largest. Sequenced material: PBMCs. The origin of the receptors is a woman in her 50s in good health and CMV-seropositive.

CDR3 residues: CASSLETSGSFNEQFF. The CDR3, as DNA: TGTGCCAGCAGCTTAGAGACTAGCGGGAGTTTCAATGAGCAGTTCTTC. The chain couples TRBV7-8 to TRBJ2-1, with 12 bases matching TRBD2. Germline CDR1 and CDR2: SGHVS and FQNEAQ. The trim removed 1 base at V and 6 bases at J, leaving 4 bases unmatched. The CDR3 has 16 amino acids.

The chain has TRBV4-3 and TRBJ2-7; 7 bases match TRBD2. The germline V gene has CDR1 LGHNA and CDR2 YSLEER. CDR3 length: 17 residues. With V trimmed by 1 base and J by 6 bases, 15 bases remained unmatched. For the CDR3, the DNA is TGCGCCAGCAGCCAAGTTCCAGTTGGCGGGAGAAGTCTCGAGCAGTACTTC. Translation: CASSQVPVGGRSLEQYF.

This clone was observed a handful of times. This chain joins TRBV9 and TRBJ2-7; 7 nucleotides line up with TRBD2. J was trimmed by 3 bases and V by 0 bases; bases with no gene match: 6. The CDR3 contains 15 residues. Germline V gene lookup returns CDR1 SGDLS and CDR2 YYNGEE. The CDR3 nucleotides read TGTGCCAGCAGCGTAGGAGCGGGACCAGGCTACGAGCAGTACTTC. It codes for CASSVGAGPGYEQYF.

This clone has more than one count but fewer than ten. The CDR3 nucleotides read TGCGCCAGCAGCTTGGTGGCTAACACTGAAGCTTTCTTT. Its translation is CASSLVANTEAFF. The chain recombines TRBV5-1 with TRBJ1-1; no clear D. CDR1 is SGHRS and CDR2 is YFSETQ in the germline V gene. The CDR3 sequence is 13 residues long. V dropped 0 bases and J dropped 2 bases, with 5 bases sitting between them.

This chain connects TRBV29-1 to TRBJ1-4, with a possible D match to TRBD1 (6 bases). The germline gives CDR1 SQVTM, CDR2 ANQGSEA. Deletions cut 0 bases from V and 10 bases from J, with 15 bases between. The CDR3 consists of 14 residues. The CDR3 reads CSVEEGAVYGKLFF. The CDR3 DNA sequence: TGCAGCGTTGAAGAGGGGGCCGTGTATGGAAAACTGTTTTTT.

This clone was counted between two and nine times. CDR3 bases: TGTGCCAGCAGCGTAGACCAGGGCACAGATACGCAGTATTTT. Residues: CASSVDQGTDTQYF. The chain uses TRBV9 and TRBJ2-3; no firm D call. The CDR3 length is 14 residues. V was clipped by 0 bases and J by 1 base, with 6 bases between them. The germline V gene encodes CDR1 SGDLS and CDR2 YYNGEE.

On this clone: One junction end does not reproduce the germline sequence, and a read error may be involved. The V gene is TRBV5-1, the J gene TRBJ2-1; no firm D call. The CDR3 has 15 amino acids. CDR1 and CDR2 (germline): SGHRS, YFSETQ. Here the CDR3 DNA reads TGCGCCAGCAGCTTGGCAGGCCCCTCCGACAATGAGCAGTTCTTC. Translating it yields CASSLAGPSDNEQFF.

V is TRBV5-1 and J is TRBJ2-1; 12 nucleotides agree with TRBD2. With V trimmed by 4 bases and J by 0 bases, 5 bases remained unmatched. The CDR3 runs 17 residues. Germline V lookup: CDR1 SGHRS, CDR2 YFSETQ. The CDR3 is CASSPGTSGYSYNEQFF. The CDR3 DNA sequence: TGCGCCAGCAGCCCCGGGACTAGCGGGTACTCCTACAATGAGCAGTTCTTC.

The rearrangement links TRBV6-5 to TRBJ1-2; D is ambiguous. Germline CDR1 and CDR2: MNHEY and SVGAGI. The CDR3 loop spans 13 amino acids. The V and J ends lost 5 bases and 0 bases respectively, with 7 bases between them. CDR3 loop: CASSPQTNYGYTF. The CDR3 coding sequence is TGTGCCAGCAGTCCCCAGACTAACTATGGCTACACCTTC.

The chain carries TRBV10-3 and TRBJ1-1; tentative D call: TRBD1 (6 bases). This CDR3 has 15 residues. Trimming took 10 bases from V and 4 from J, leaving 22 bases between them. The germline gives CDR1 ENHRY, CDR2 SYGVKD. The CDR3 sequence is CATDQGTRGPTEAFF. The CDR3 DNA sequence: TGTGCCACCGACCAGGGGACGCGAGGGCCCACTGAAGCTTTCTTT.

The genes are TRBV5-6 and TRBJ2-5, with no clear D. Germline CDR1 and CDR2: SGHDT and YYEEEE. The length of the CDR3 is 14 residues. V was pared by 4 bases and J by 4 bases, with 14 bases between. The DNA of the CDR3 is TGTGCCAGCAGCCCCCCCACTGGTCCAGAGACCCAGTACTTC. Residues: CASSPPTGPETQYF.

The V gene is TRBV4-2, the J gene TRBJ1-1; D not certain. Trimming took off 0 bases at V and 13 bases at J, with 15 bases between the two ends. Germline assignment: CDR1 LGHNA and CDR2 YNFKEQ. The CDR3 runs 13 residues. DNA of the CDR3: TGTGCCAGCAGCCAAGAGCCAGGTAGTTATGATTTCTTT. This codes for CASSQEPGSYDFF.

This clone has more than one count but fewer than ten. The chain employs TRBV6-6 and TRBJ1-4; D perhaps matches TRBD1 (5 bases). Germline-derived CDR1 and CDR2 are MNHNY and SVGAGI (reference sequence). The CDR3 covers 16 residues. V dropped 6 bases and J dropped 2 bases, with 16 bases sitting between them. This CDR3 is CASSPMWQGTNEKLFF. The CDR3, as DNA: TGTGCCAGCAGCCCCATGTGGCAGGGCACTAATGAAAAACTGTTTTTT.

This clone was seen more than once but under ten times. CDR3 residues: CASSLDRGGVSYEQYF. Here the CDR3 DNA reads TGTGCCAGCAGCTTAGATCGAGGGGGGGTCTCCTACGAGCAGTACTTC. The chain links TRBV11-2 to TRBJ2-7, with D perhaps matching TRBD2 (7 bases). Trimming removed 0 bases from V and 0 bases from J, with 12 bases in between. This CDR3 spans 16 amino acids. The germline CDR1 and CDR2 sequences are SGHAT and FQNNGV.

V gene TRBV9 combines with J gene TRBJ2-4; TRBD2 aligns across 9 bases. There are 16 residues in the CDR3. Germline CDR1 is SGDLS and CDR2 is YYNGEE. V was clipped by 4 bases and J by 5 bases; unmatched bases: 10. The CDR3 is CASSPGVAGGQNIQYF. DNA for the CDR3: TGTGCCAGCAGCCCCGGGGTGGCGGGGGGGCAAAACATTCAGTACTTC.

This clone has just one count. V gene TRBV29-1 combines with J gene TRBJ2-1; D unresolved. This CDR3 is built from 12 residues. CDR1 and CDR2 (germline): SQVTM, ANQGSEA. With 3 bases removed from V and 5 bases from J, the gap between germline ends came to 8 bases. The CDR3 sequence: CSVERRDNEQFF. The DNA for the CDR3 is TGCAGCGTTGAGCGACGGGACAATGAGCAGTTCTTC.

The chain joins TRBV30 to TRBJ2-7; TRBD2 might be the D (7 bases). The CDR3 sequence is 14 residues long. Deletions cut 2 bases from V and 2 bases from J, with 13 bases between. Germline lookup yields CDR1 GTSNPN and CDR2 SVGIG (reference sequence). The CDR3 DNA follows: TGTGCCTGGAGTCGGGGGGCTAAAGCCTACGAGCAGTACTTC. Protein: CAWSRGAKAYEQYF.

The CDR3 sequence is CASSTTSGSSGDTQYF. The CDR3 DNA is TGTGCCAGCAGCACTACTAGCGGGAGCTCTGGAGATACGCAGTATTTT. The V call is TRBV11-2, the J call TRBJ2-3, with 11 bases matching TRBD2. Germline CDR1 and CDR2: SGHAT and FQNNGV. Trimming cost V 5 bases and J 5 bases; bases outside gene matches: 9. This CDR3 has 16 residues.

This chain connects TRBV18 to TRBJ2-7; TRBD1 agrees at 9 bases. The CDR3 runs to 15 residues. Germline V lookup: CDR1 KGHSH, CDR2 LQKENI. Germline trimming cut 4 bases from V and 5 bases from J; bases unmatched to any gene: 9. For the CDR3, the DNA is TGTGCCAGCTCACATATAAGGACAGGGGCAGACGAGCAGTACTTC. It encodes CASSHIRTGADEQYF.

The CDR3 sequence: CAGGTGGYEQYF. CDR3 coding DNA: TGTGCCGGAGGGACAGGGGGCTACGAGCAGTACTTC. This chain uses TRBV2 with TRBJ2-7, with 11 nucleotides matching TRBD1. Looked up from germline, CDR1 is SNHLY and CDR2 is FYNNEI. The CDR3 covers 12 residues. V shed 11 bases and J 3 bases; nucleotides not matched to a gene: 3.

V usage is TRBV4-2 and J usage is TRBJ2-7, with 8 bases matching TRBD2. The CDR3 extends over 15 amino acids. The V gene's germline CDR1 is LGHNA and CDR2 YNFKEQ. Trimming removed 4 bases from V and 3 bases from J; junction bases left unmatched: 8. Written as DNA, the CDR3 is TGTGCCAGCAGCCCCAACGCGGGGGGATTCTACGAGCAGTACTTC. Amino acid sequence: CASSPNAGGFYEQYF.

This clone appeared a few times. The rearrangement links TRBV6-6 to TRBJ1-1; the D is unclear. V dropped 5 bases and J dropped 2 bases, with 6 bases sitting between them. Germline loops: CDR1 MNHNY, CDR2 SVGAGI (reference sequence). This CDR3 has 12 residues. CDR3 sequence: CASSPINTEAFF. CDR3 in DNA: TGTGCCAGCAGTCCAATTAACACTGAAGCTTTCTTT.

The rearrangement links TRBV4-3 to TRBJ2-1; D possibly corresponds to TRBD1 (5 bases). Trimming cost V 1 base and J 2 bases, with 12 bases left between them. CDR1 and CDR2 from the germline V gene are LGHNA and YSLEER. The CDR3 consists of 16 residues. CDR3 protein: CASSQGVGPPYNEQFF. CDR3 in DNA: TGCGCCAGCAGCCAAGGAGTGGGGCCTCCCTACAATGAGCAGTTCTTC.

This clone was detected only a few times. The J gene is TRBJ1-2, the V gene TRBV5-1; D not resolved. The CDR3 runs 12 residues. Looked up from germline, CDR1 is SGHRS and CDR2 is YFSETQ. V was clipped by 4 bases and J by 2 bases, with 6 bases between them. The CDR3 DNA reads as TGCGCCAGCAGCGCAGGCAACTATGGCTACACCTTC. This encodes CASSAGNYGYTF.

The V and J genes are TRBV27 and TRBJ1-4; D is uncertain. The CDR3 runs 14 residues. With 4 bases removed from V and 6 bases from J, the gap between germline ends came to 12 bases. Germline lookup yields CDR1 MNHEY and CDR2 SMNVEV (reference sequence). The chain's CDR3 is CASSSMDSHEKLFF. The CDR3, as DNA: TGTGCCAGCAGTTCGATGGACTCGCATGAAAAACTGTTTTTT.

The rearrangement joins TRBV10-3 to TRBJ2-1; D is uncertain. The CDR3 runs to 14 residues. Trimming pared 3 bases from V and 8 bases from J, leaving 14 bases between. Germline CDR1 reads ENHRY; CDR2 reads SYGVKD. CDR3 region: CAISDSIHRDEQFF. The DNA of the CDR3 is TGTGCCATCAGTGATTCGATCCACCGCGATGAGCAGTTCTTC.

This chain connects TRBV5-1 to TRBJ2-7; D perhaps matches TRBD1 (7 bases). The CDR3 loop spans 15 amino acids. CDR1 and CDR2 from the germline V gene are SGHRS and YFSETQ. V lost 4 bases and J lost 5, with 19 bases in between. In DNA form, the CDR3 reads TGCGCCAGCAGCCTTATCGACAGGGAGGCCAACGAGCAGTACTTC. Protein sequence: CASSLIDREANEQYF.

This chain links TRBV6-4 with TRBJ2-1; 8 bases agree with TRBD2. Germline V gene data show CDR1 as MRHNA and CDR2 as SNTAGT. The V and J ends lost 7 bases and 9 bases, in that order; junction bases with no gene match: 11. The CDR3 runs 14 residues. CDR3 residues: CASTPRGGSGEQFF. The CDR3 region has the DNA TGTGCCAGCACCCCTCGCGGGGGGTCGGGTGAGCAGTTCTTC.

V and J are TRBV7-2 and TRBJ2-7; possibly TRBD2 for D (6 bases). Germline V CDR1 and CDR2: SGHTA, FQGNSA. This CDR3 comprises 13 residues. Trimming took off 5 bases at V and 3 bases at J, with 11 bases between the two ends. The CDR3 nucleotides read TGTGCCAGCAGCCGCACTAGCATCTACGAGCAGTACTTC. This sequence encodes CASSRTSIYEQYF.

The J gene is TRBJ1-2, the V gene TRBV28; weak D call: TRBD1 (6 bases). The CDR3 has 16 amino acids. Germline-derived CDR1 and CDR2 are MDHEN and SYDVKM. Trimming took off 5 bases at V and 4 bases at J, with 20 bases between the two ends. CDR3 region: CASSPGGGRAFYGYTF. The CDR3 DNA is TGTGCCAGCAGTCCTGGGGGGGGGCGAGCTTTCTATGGCTACACCTTC.

This clone was observed a handful of times. CDR3 sequence (DNA): TGTGCCAGCAGTTTACGGGGATACAATGAGCAGTTCTTC. Translated: CASSLRGYNEQFF. The V and J genes are TRBV28 and TRBJ2-1, with D possibly matching TRBD2 (5 bases). The V end was cut by 2 bases, the J end by 4 bases, with 6 bases between. This CDR3 is built from 13 residues. Germline V CDR1 and CDR2: MDHEN, SYDVKM.

This clone was recorded only once. This chain uses TRBV5-6 with TRBJ1-1; 7 bases line up with TRBD1. J was trimmed by 0 bases and V by 0 bases; bases with no gene match: 5. The CDR3 consists of 16 residues. Looked up from germline, CDR1 is SGHDT and CDR2 is YYEEEE. CDR3 sequence reads: CASSLGGQRLNTEAFF. The CDR3 region has the DNA TGTGCCAGCAGCTTGGGGGGACAGCGATTGAACACTGAAGCTTTCTTT.